What follows are 30 T cell receptor beta chains derived from one specimen sequenced in a study of blood T cell repertoires in COVID-19. The repertoire was sequenced with immunoSEQ multiplex PCR; TCRdb's copy has only in-frame clones and lacks some. The table shows about 50,000 clones, with 83% occurring only once. Sequences were obtained from peripheral blood. Every receptor here comes from a man aged 35-49 years with acute or convalescent COVID-19.

The chain carries TRBV18 and TRBJ2-1; D unresolved. The CDR3 runs 14 residues. The germline V and J ends were trimmed by 4 bases and 2 bases, with 9 bases remaining between them. CDR1 is KGHSH, CDR2 LQKENI, per germline. CDR3 sequence (DNA): TGTGCCAGCTCACTCGCGCTTACCTACAATGAGCAGTTCTTC. This sequence encodes CASSLALTYNEQFF.

The genes are TRBV5-8 and TRBJ2-2, with D perhaps TRBD2 (5 bases). The CDR3 has 13 residues. Germline CDR1 and CDR2: SGHTS and YDEGEE. Trimming took 3 bases from V and 7 from J, leaving 10 bases between them. CDR3 nucleotide sequence: TGTGCCAGCAGCTCTCCGGGGAACGGGGAGCTGTTTTTT. Its translation: CASSSPGNGELFF.

The chain uses TRBV2 and TRBJ1-2; 7 bases fit TRBD1. V gave up 5 bases and J gave up 2 bases; unmatched junction bases: 8. Germline CDR1 reads SNHLY; CDR2 reads FYNNEI. This CDR3 spans 15 amino acids. The CDR3 DNA follows: TGTGCCAGCAGTCAGGAAAGGGGGCTAAACTATGGCTACACCTTC. Residues: CASSQERGLNYGYTF.

This clone has just one count. The rearrangement joins TRBV5-1 to TRBJ2-7; tentative D call: TRBD2 (6 bases). This CDR3 is 13 amino acids long. Trimming left V 4 bases short and J 8 bases short, with 16 bases between. Germline V gene data show CDR1 as SGHRS and CDR2 as YFSETQ. As DNA, the CDR3 is TGCGCCAGCAGCCCTTCCGGGGGTGGCAAGCAGTACGTC. This encodes CASSPSGGGKQYV.

CDR3: CASSEDYRGRGYTF. Here the CDR3 DNA reads TGTGCCAGCAGTGAAGACTACAGGGGGCGTGGCTACACCTTC. The V gene is TRBV25-1, the J gene TRBJ1-2; 9 nucleotides agree with TRBD1. Germline V gene lookup returns CDR1 MGHDK and CDR2 SYGVNS. Losses at the gene ends were 2 bases for V and 7 bases for J; bases not matched to a gene: 5. The CDR3 covers 14 residues.

This chain connects TRBV11-2 to TRBJ2-3, with 15 bases fitting TRBD2. V shed 8 bases and J 2 bases; nucleotides not matched to a gene: 8. The CDR3 has 17 amino acids. CDR1 and CDR2 (germline): SGHAT, FQNNGV. DNA for the CDR3: TGTGCCAGCGAAGGACTAGCGGGGGGGCATGACACAGATACGCAGTATTTT. Translated: CASEGLAGGHDTDTQYF.

This rearrangement joins TRBV9 to TRBJ1-2; 7 nucleotides agree with TRBD1. The germline CDR1 and CDR2 sequences are SGDLS and YYNGEE. The V and J ends lost 4 bases and 2 bases, in that order; junction bases with no gene match: 11. The CDR3 length is 16 residues. CDR3 residues: CASSPQGGQSNYGYTF. The DNA of the CDR3 is TGTGCCAGCAGCCCCCAGGGGGGACAGAGCAACTATGGCTACACCTTC.

This rearrangement joins TRBV6-1 to TRBJ1-5; TRBD1 matches at 7 bases. After removal of 2 bases from V and 4 bases from J, the junction contained 5 bases not matched to a gene. The CDR3 spans 15 residues. From germline, CDR1 is MNHNS and CDR2 SASEGT. As DNA, the CDR3 is TGTGCCAGCAGTGAATGGCTACAGGGGAATCAGCCCCAGCATTTT. Encoded protein: CASSEWLQGNQPQHF.

The chain combines TRBV2 with TRBJ1-2, with D perhaps TRBD1 (5 bases). The germline V gene has CDR1 SNHLY and CDR2 FYNNEI. The CDR3 runs 15 residues. Trimming took 2 bases from V and 8 from J, leaving 18 bases between them. The CDR3 coding sequence is TGTGCCAGCAGTGAATCCCCCAGGGAAGAGAGGGGCTACACCTTC. Residues: CASSESPREERGYTF.

The chain has TRBV27 and TRBJ1-2; TRBD1 is a possible D gene (5 bases). Trimming removed 4 bases from V and 4 bases from J, with 10 bases in between. From germline, CDR1 is MNHEY and CDR2 SMNVEV (reference sequence). The CDR3 covers 13 residues. Here the CDR3 reads CASSSQGGYGYTF. The DNA of the CDR3 is TGTGCCAGCAGTTCGCAGGGAGGCTATGGCTACACCTTC.

J is TRBJ1-5 and V is TRBV6-2 or TRBV6-3; D is unresolved. Trimming shortened V by 5 bases and J by 1 base, and 6 bases separated the two germline ends. The germline CDR1 and CDR2 sequences are MNHEY and SVGEGT. The CDR3 has 13 residues. CDR3 nucleotide sequence: TGTGCCAGCAGTCGTCAGAGCAATCAGCCCCAGCATTTT. This gives the protein CASSRQSNQPQHF.

The chain's CDR3 is CASSQGVGNTIYF. In DNA, the CDR3 is TGTGCCAGCAGCCAAGGAGTGGGAAACACCATATATTTT. The chain carries TRBV3-1 (or the pseudogene TRBV3-2) and TRBJ1-3; D is unresolved. Germline CDR1 LGHDT, CDR2 YNNKEL (reference sequence). V shed 1 base and J shed 4 bases, with 5 bases lying between them. CDR3 length equals 13 residues.

V gene TRBV12-5 combines with J gene TRBJ1-4, with D uncertain. Germline V gene data show CDR1 as LGHNT and CDR2 as FRNRAP. The CDR3 runs 14 residues. V was trimmed by 0 bases and J by 7 bases, leaving 9 bases between them. Written as DNA, the CDR3 is TGTGCTAGTGGTTTGGTGGGTTCGGGTGAAAAACTGTTTTTT. It yields the protein CASGLVGSGEKLFF.

The chain couples TRBV27 to TRBJ2-1; TRBD2 agrees at 13 bases. With 5 bases clipped from V and 9 bases from J, the junction kept 7 bases outside the gene matches. CDR1 is MNHEY, CDR2 SMNVEV, per germline (reference sequence). The CDR3 runs to 15 residues. CDR3 region: CASSPGTSGEGEQFF. The CDR3 nucleotides read TGTGCCAGCAGTCCCGGGACTAGCGGGGAGGGTGAGCAGTTCTTC.

The chain has TRBV7-8 and TRBJ2-2; 9 positions agree with TRBD1. The V and J ends lost 3 bases and 3 bases, in that order; junction bases with no gene match: 14. The CDR3 extends over 19 amino acids. CDR1 is SGHVS, CDR2 FQNEAQ, per germline. This CDR3 reads CASSFPGTGPVSDTGELFF. The DNA for the CDR3 is TGTGCCAGCAGCTTCCCCGGGACAGGGCCCGTATCGGACACCGGGGAGCTGTTTTTT.

This clone has just a few counts. The CDR3 DNA sequence: TGTGCCAGCAGGAAACAGGGGAACACTGAAGCTTTCTTT. Its protein is CASRKQGNTEAFF. The V call is TRBV6-5, the J call TRBJ1-1; D may be TRBD1 (6 bases). This CDR3 comprises 13 residues. The germline V gene encodes CDR1 MNHEY and CDR2 SVGAGI. Trimming took 6 bases from V and 1 from J, leaving 9 bases between them.

This clone was detected a few times. This rearrangement joins TRBV11-2 to TRBJ1-2; 7 bases are shared with TRBD1. There are 13 residues in the CDR3. Trimming cost V 5 bases and J 8 bases; bases outside gene matches: 8. The germline V gene encodes CDR1 SGHAT and CDR2 FQNNGV. CDR3: CASSNTGARGYTF. CDR3 coding DNA: TGTGCCAGCAGCAATACAGGGGCGCGGGGCTACACCTTC. The full variable domain, its missing parts supplied by reference TRBV11-2 and TRBJ1-2, is EAGVAQSPRYKIIEKRQSVAFWCNPISGHATLYWYQQILGQGPKLLIQFQNNGVVDDSQLPKDRFSAERLKGVDSTLKIQPAKLEDSAVYLCASSNTGARGYTFGSGTRLTVV.

In its sample, this clone is medium-sized (0.01 to 0.1%). The chain recombines TRBV3-1 (or the pseudogene TRBV3-2) with TRBJ2-2, with a weak D call TRBD2 (6 bases). Trimming stripped 3 bases from V and 7 bases from J, with 12 bases between. In germline, CDR1 is LGHDT, CDR2 YNNKEL (reference sequence). The CDR3 covers 14 residues. The CDR3 sequence is CASSQETRNGELFF. The CDR3 coding sequence is TGTGCCAGCAGCCAGGAGACTAGAAACGGGGAGCTGTTTTTT.

The chain links TRBV5-1 to TRBJ2-7, with 10 bases identical to TRBD1. V shed 5 bases, J shed 0 bases, and the junction held 14 bases outside the gene matches. CDR1 is SGHRS, CDR2 YFSETQ, per germline. The CDR3 is 18 amino acids. The CDR3: CASRLYRDRGTASYEQYF. As DNA, the CDR3 is TGCGCCAGCAGATTATACCGGGACAGGGGAACGGCCTCCTACGAGCAGTACTTC.

By frequency in the sample, this clone is medium-sized. V is TRBV6-1 and J is TRBJ1-5, with 8 bases that match TRBD1. V gave up 4 bases and J gave up 6 bases; unmatched junction bases: 17. This CDR3 has 18 amino acids. Germline V gives CDR1 MNHNS, CDR2 SASEGT. In nucleotides, the CDR3 is TGTGCCAGCAGTGCTAGGGGCTCAGGGGGCAATTCGCTTCAGCCCCAGCATTTT. Residues: CASSARGSGGNSLQPQHF.

The genes are TRBV5-1 and TRBJ1-4; no clear D. The V gene's germline CDR1 is SGHRS and CDR2 YFSETQ. The germline V and J ends were trimmed by 0 bases and 3 bases, with 9 bases remaining between them. The CDR3 runs 15 residues. CDR3 bases: TGCGCCAGCAGCTTGGCCGGGTATCCTAATGAAAAACTGTTTTTT. Translated, it gives CASSLAGYPNEKLFF. Complete variable domain (other parts from reference TRBV5-1 and TRBJ1-4): KAGVTQTPRYLIKTRGQQVTLSCSPISGHRSVSWYQQTPGQGLQFLFEYFSETQRNKGNFPGRFSGRQFSNSRSEMNVSTLELGDSALYLCASSLAGYPNEKLFFGSGTQLSVL.

This chain uses TRBV7-8 with TRBJ2-7; D gene uncertain. The CDR3 loop spans 13 amino acids. Per the germline V gene, CDR1 is SGHVS and CDR2 is FQNEAQ. V was clipped by 0 bases and J by 3 bases, with 6 bases between them. CDR3 coding DNA: TGTGCCAGCAGCTTAGCGAGAGGCTACGAGCAGTACGTC. Residues: CASSLARGYEQYV.

This chain uses TRBV6-6 with TRBJ2-7; 9 bases map to TRBD2. This CDR3 is built from 13 residues. In germline, CDR1 is MNHNY, CDR2 SVGAGI (reference sequence). V shed 6 bases and J 2 bases; nucleotides not matched to a gene: 2. CDR3 protein: CASSRGGAYEQYV. Written as DNA, the CDR3 is TGTGCCAGCAGCCGCGGGGGGGCCTACGAGCAGTACGTC.

The chain recombines TRBV5-1 with TRBJ1-2; the match to TRBD1 covers 8 bases. CDR1 SGHRS and CDR2 YFSETQ come from the germline V gene. V was pared by 4 bases and J by 8 bases, with 13 bases of the junction left unmatched. The CDR3 length is 15 residues. CDR3 DNA sequence: TGCGCCAGCAGCCATCAGGACAGGGAAGCCTACGGCTACACCTTC. Its translation is CASSHQDREAYGYTF.

V is TRBV7-8 and J is TRBJ2-3; D not certain. The germline CDR1 and CDR2 sequences are SGHVS and FQNEAQ. This CDR3 contains 12 residues. V was clipped by 1 base and J by 6 bases, with 5 bases between them. CDR3 DNA sequence: TGTGCCAGCAGCTTAGGGCTGGATACGCAGTATTTT. Translated, it gives CASSLGLDTQYF.

There are a few counts of this clone. The chain couples TRBV7-2 to TRBJ1-6, with D unresolved. Germline-derived CDR1 and CDR2 are SGHTA and FQGNSA. V was clipped by 6 bases and J by 8 bases, with 8 bases between them. This CDR3 region has 12 residues. CDR3 in DNA: TGTGCCAGCAGTCATTACTATTCACCCCTCCACTTT. Its protein product is CASSHYYSPLHF.

This clone was picked up one time. V gene TRBV13 combines with J gene TRBJ1-6, with TRBD1 identical over 10 bases. Unmatched junction bases numbered 11, after V lost 5 bases and J lost 10 bases. The germline CDR1 and CDR2 sequences are PRHDT and FYEKMQ (reference sequence). The CDR3 loop spans 16 amino acids. This CDR3 reads CASSGGTGEIWSPLHF. The CDR3 DNA is TGTGCCAGCAGCGGGGGGACAGGGGAGATTTGGTCACCCCTCCACTTT.

The chain uses TRBV2 and TRBJ2-2; D unresolved. Trimming shortened V by 7 bases and J by 3 bases, and 9 bases separated the two germline ends. CDR1 and CDR2 (germline): SNHLY, FYNNEI. The CDR3 extends over 13 amino acids. The CDR3 loop is CASTVTYTGELFF. Here the CDR3 DNA reads TGTGCCAGCACCGTGACATACACCGGGGAGCTGTTTTTT.

This clone was observed a few times. The chain couples TRBV7-9 to TRBJ1-4, with 9 bases aligning to TRBD1. The junction had 6 bases not matched to a gene; V was cut back by 5 bases and J by 8 bases. The CDR3 totals 14 residues. Germline CDR1 and CDR2: SEHNR and FQNEAQ (reference sequence). CDR3: CASSLDRGREKLFF. CDR3 DNA: TGTGCCAGCAGCCTGGACAGGGGAAGAGAAAAACTGTTTTTT.

The chain combines TRBV5-1 with TRBJ2-1; maybe TRBD1 (7 bases). The CDR3 covers 14 residues. The V gene's germline CDR1 is SGHRS and CDR2 YFSETQ. Trimming removed 1 base from V and 8 bases from J, with 13 bases in between. The CDR3, as DNA: TGCGCCAGCAGCTTGCAGGGGGGAGGCGATGAGCAGTTCTTC. This codes for CASSLQGGGDEQFF.